A single sample is the source of the 20 T cell receptor beta chains below, sequenced in a study of T cells after yellow fever vaccination. MiXCR, run by TCRdb on the 5' RACE reads, gives a single entry per CDR3 protein. The sample shows some 600,000 distinct CDR3 sequences, about a sixth of them seen only once. The source material was PBMCs, sampled about 5 days after the first yellow fever vaccination. The receptors originated from a man aged 18 to 29 who received the YFV17D yellow fever vaccine.

The chain is built from TRBV12-3 or TRBV12-4 and TRBJ2-1; weak D call: TRBD2 (7 bases). The CDR3 spans 14 residues. Trimming pared 1 base from V and 6 bases from J, leaving 10 bases between. The CDR3 loop is CASSLGRGPNEQFF. CDR3 bases: TGTGCCAGCAGTTTAGGGCGGGGGCCCAATGAGCAGTTCTTC.

The CDR3 region is CASSQGGSDTDTQYF. The CDR3 DNA is TGTGCCAGCAGTCAGGGGGGGAGCGACACAGATACGCAGTATTTT. The chain joins TRBV12-3 or TRBV12-4 to TRBJ2-3; D possibly matches TRBD1 or TRBD2 (7 bases each). CDR3 size: 15 residues. Trimming took off 5 bases at V and 2 bases at J, with 14 bases between the two ends.

This chain connects TRBV20-1 to TRBJ1-2; D gene ambiguous. The length of the CDR3 is 14 residues. CDR1 DFQATT and CDR2 SNEGSKA come from the germline V gene (reference sequence). The V end lost 2 bases, the J end lost 0 bases, and 10 bases lay between the germline ends. The CDR3 loop reads CSARSRETNYGYTF. DNA of the CDR3: TGCAGTGCTAGAAGCCGGGAGACTAACTATGGCTACACCTTC.

In the case of this clonotype: One junction end does not reproduce the germline sequence, and a read error may be involved. V gene TRBV15 combines with J gene TRBJ2-1, with 9 bases that match TRBD1. The V gene's germline CDR1 is LNHNV and CDR2 YYDKDF (reference sequence). This CDR3 comprises 13 residues. The CDR3 sequence is CATRKGQGNEPFF. CDR3 in DNA: TGTGCCACCCGAAAGGGACAGGGCAATGAGCCGTTCTTC.

In its sample, this clonotype was seen a few times. The V and J genes are TRBV4-1 and TRBJ2-1; D may be TRBD1 (5 bases). Germline lookup yields CDR1 MGHRA and CDR2 YSYEKL. CDR3 length: 13 residues. Trimming left V 3 bases short and J 9 bases short, with 12 bases between. CDR3 nucleotides: TGCGCCAGCAGCCAGACAGAGGTGGGTGAGCAGTTCTTC. Protein: CASSQTEVGEQFF.

This clonotype was observed a handful of times. The genes are TRBV7-9 and TRBJ2-3, with TRBD1 as a possible D gene (7 bases). The CDR3 runs to 13 residues. Trimming removed 10 bases at V and 4 bases at J, with 15 bases between. CDR1 and CDR2 from the germline V gene are SEHNR and FQNEAQ (reference sequence). The CDR3, as DNA: TGTGCCACAGGGGGGTCTGTATCAGATACGCAGTATTTT. Encoded protein: CATGGSVSDTQYF.

This clonotype was counted a few times. CDR3 bases: TGTGCCAGCAGCCAAGAAGAGCAGGGAGCGTCGGAGACCCAGTACTTC. This translates into CASSQEEQGASETQYF. V usage is TRBV3-1 and J usage is TRBJ2-5; the D call may be TRBD1 or TRBD2 (5 bases each). The germline gives CDR1 LGHDT, CDR2 YNNKEL (reference sequence). Trimming removed 0 bases from V and 5 bases from J, with 16 bases in between. The CDR3 totals 16 residues.

This clonotype occurred a few times. The gene calls are TRBV4-2 and TRBJ1-5; D remains ambiguous. V lost 0 bases and J lost 5, with 8 bases in between. This CDR3 spans 14 amino acids. From germline, CDR1 is LGHNA and CDR2 YNFKEQ. CDR3 protein: CASSQDTRHQPQHF. The DNA of the CDR3 is TGTGCCAGCAGCCAAGATACCAGACATCAGCCCCAGCATTTT.

The chain links TRBV3-1 to TRBJ2-2; D might be TRBD1 or TRBD2, each matching 6 bases. Trimming cost V 2 bases and J 6 bases, with 16 bases left between them. This CDR3 spans 16 amino acids. Germline V gives CDR1 LGHDT, CDR2 YNNKEL (reference sequence). DNA of the CDR3: TGTGCCAGCAGCCAATACGGGGGCCTAGGGGCCGGGGAGCTGTTTTTT. Encoded protein: CASSQYGGLGAGELFF.

This clonotype was counted a few times. J is TRBJ2-2 and V is TRBV7-3, with D unresolved. This CDR3 is built from 16 residues. V was shortened by 0 bases and J by 7 bases, with 15 bases between the two germline ends. The V gene's germline CDR1 is SGHTA and CDR2 FQGTGA. The CDR3 sequence is CASSLTLGGGSGELFF. The CDR3 region has the DNA TGTGCCAGCAGCTTAACCCTAGGCGGCGGCAGCGGGGAGCTGTTTTTT.

V usage is TRBV7-9 and J usage is TRBJ2-2, with 8 bases fitting TRBD1. Germline lookup yields CDR1 SEHNR and CDR2 FQNEAQ (reference sequence). J lost 4 bases, V lost 2 bases, and 9 bases had no gene match. The CDR3 spans 17 residues. CDR3 DNA: TGTGCCAGCAGCTTATTATGGCAGGGGGCGAGCACCGGGGAGCTGTTTTTT. The encoded protein is CASSLLWQGASTGELFF.

This clonotype has only a few counts. The chain recombines TRBV6-5 with TRBJ2-6; D is unresolved. Trimming stripped 0 bases from V and 0 bases from J, with 6 bases between. From germline, CDR1 is MNHEY and CDR2 SVGAGI. The CDR3 length is 16 residues. In DNA, the CDR3 is TGTGCCAGCAGTTACTCAGACCTCTCTGGGGCCAACGTCCTGACTTTC. Amino acids: CASSYSDLSGANVLTF.

The chain has TRBV7-2 and TRBJ1-2; TRBD1 matches 11 bases. The CDR3 spans 16 residues. The germline CDR1 and CDR2 sequences are SGHTA and FQGNSA. Germline trimming cut 2 bases from V and 8 bases from J; bases unmatched to any gene: 10. The CDR3: CASSLTSGTGGGGYTF. As DNA, the CDR3 is TGTGCCAGCAGCTTAACCTCGGGGACAGGGGGAGGGGGCTACACCTTC.

The chain employs TRBV3-1 and TRBJ2-7, with TRBD1 matching over 7 bases. Trimming removed 1 base from V and 9 bases from J; junction bases left unmatched: 9. Per germline, CDR1 LGHDT and CDR2 YNNKEL (reference sequence). This CDR3 is 14 amino acids long. The CDR3 reads CASSQGGQWDAQYF. In DNA, the CDR3 is TGTGCCAGCAGCCAAGGGGGACAGTGGGACGCGCAGTACTTC.

The chain couples TRBV18 to TRBJ2-7, with D hard to call. The V end was cut by 3 bases, the J end by 3 bases, with 6 bases between. Germline assignment: CDR1 KGHSH and CDR2 LQKENI. This CDR3 spans 12 amino acids. CDR3 protein: CASSPHGYEQYF. Here the CDR3 DNA reads TGTGCCAGCTCACCGCACGGCTACGAGCAGTACTTC.

This clonotype occurred a few times. V gene TRBV2 combines with J gene TRBJ2-5; D might be TRBD2 (5 bases). CDR1 SNHLY and CDR2 FYNNEI come from the germline V gene. The CDR3 consists of 15 residues. Trimming removed 0 bases at V and 0 bases at J, with 8 bases between. The CDR3 region has the DNA TGTGCCAGCAGTGAAGCGACGGGGTACCAAGAGACCCAGTACTTC. Its translation is CASSEATGYQETQYF.

This clonotype was picked up one time. V is TRBV13 and J is TRBJ2-5; no reliable D call. CDR1 is PRHDT, CDR2 FYEKMQ, per germline (reference sequence). The CDR3 loop spans 15 amino acids. V was clipped by 5 bases and J by 5 bases, with 18 bases between them. CDR3 protein: CASSRPDLGVETQYF. The CDR3 nucleotides are TGTGCCAGCAGCAGGCCCGACCTCGGTGTGGAGACCCAGTACTTC. Supplemented by reference TRBV13 and TRBJ2-5, the full variable domain reads AAGVIQSPRHLIKEKRETATLKCYPIPRHDTVYWYQQGPGQDPQFLISFYEKMQSDKGSIPDRFSAQQFSDYHSELNMSSLELGDSALYFCASSRPDLGVETQYFGPGTRLLVL.

This clonotype has a count of ten or more. The CDR3 protein is CASSSRSDTQYF. CDR3 bases: TGTGCCAGCAGCTCCCGATCAGATACGCAGTATTTT. J is TRBJ2-3 and V is TRBV7-9; no clear D. Germline V lookup: CDR1 SEHNR, CDR2 FQNEAQ (reference sequence). V was trimmed by 4 bases and J by 4 bases, leaving 6 bases between them. CDR3 length: 12 amino acids.

This chain joins TRBV5-6 and TRBJ2-7; no clear D. The CDR3 loop spans 16 amino acids. V shed 0 bases and J shed 6 bases, with 19 bases lying between them. Germline CDR1 and CDR2: SGHDT and YYEEEE. The CDR3, as DNA: TGTGCCAGCAGCTTGGCCCCCTTAGGGAAGCTGGGCGAGCAGTACGTC. This translates into CASSLAPLGKLGEQYV.

This clonotype showed up many times. The chain employs TRBV14 and TRBJ2-2; 7 positions match TRBD2. The CDR3 runs to 18 residues. The V gene's germline CDR1 is SGHDN and CDR2 FVKESK. With V trimmed by 2 bases and J by 3 bases, 12 bases remained unmatched. In DNA form, the CDR3 reads TGTGCCAGCAGCCAATTATCCGGGGGGAATTCTTACACCGGGGAGCTGTTTTTT. It yields the protein CASSQLSGGNSYTGELFF.